This TCR beta chain was identified in a study of T cells after posttransplantation cyclophosphamide. This clone was counted at least ten times. What it binds is not known. General study results and limits: Recipient CMV seropositivity and CMV reactivation strongly tracked TRB clonality.

Using immunoSEQ multiplex PCR, the repertoire was profiled, and TCRdb retains in-frame clones only, with some absent. The sample has approximately 40,000 clones, none seen only once. The sample consisted of PBMCs. This receptor was obtained from a middle-aged man in good health, CMV-negative, and a related stem cell transplant donor.

Here the CDR3 reads CASSIVWGVDQPQHF. CDR3 coding DNA: TGTGCCAGTAGTATAGTATGGGGAGTCGATCAGCCCCAGCATTTT. This chain links TRBV19 with TRBJ1-5; D unresolved. Trimming removed 1 base from V and 5 bases from J, with 12 bases in between. Germline CDR1 reads LNHDA; CDR2 reads SQIVND (reference sequence). CDR3 length equals 15 residues. Using reference TRBV19 and TRBJ1-5 for the parts outside the CDR3, the full variable domain is DGGITQSPKYLFRKEGQNVTLSCEQNLNHDAMYWYRQDPGQGLRLIYYSQIVNDFQKGDIAEGYSVSREKKESFPLTVTSAQKNPTAFYLCASSIVWGVDQPQHFGDGTRLSIL.